This TCR beta chain is from a study of shared clonotypes between healthy human individuals (dated by TCRdb to about 2020). For context, the study as a whole: The cohort included three men and a couple of women between 18 and 49 years of age. For each donor, CD4 naive and CD4 memory were each given three plates, CD8 naive was given two plates, and CD8 memory was given one plate. To estimate repertoire size and how much clonotype sharing occurs between individuals, the study deeply sequenced the blood TCR repertoires of 5 or 6 healthy adults. Per donor, leukapheresis produced somewhere between about 0.9 and 9.5 billion PBMCs. Different laboratories and diverse techniques were used to prepare libraries and sequence TCR repertoires, to increase sequencing depth and limit assay-specific biases. On the study overall, not on this receptor specifically: The small number of donors limited the genetic and exposure-history diversity represented. Even with the large sequencing depth, rarefaction of the sorted-subset datasets indicated that sequencing was incomplete. Naive subsets generally had larger estimated clonotype richness than memory subsets did. Sampling was limited to blood, and TCR repertoires in tissue likely differ from TCR repertoires in blood. Pairwise subsampling led to the expectation that sequencing depth would affect the degree of clonotype sharing among donors. Higher generation probabilities were observed for clonotypes shared by all four sorted-subset donors than for non-shared clonotypes. When several donors were compared, the shared fraction of clonotypes was around 5% for naive CD4, 3% to 4% for naive CD8, roughly 2.3% for memory CD4, and 0.35% to 0.4% for memory CD8.

Using the deep immunoSEQ assay, multiplex PCR amplified TCR CDR3 regions from genomic DNA. Extracted genomic DNA from each cell subset was distributed evenly across all wells of several immunoSEQ 96-well plates, and each plate was treated as a replicate. For sorted subsets, each replicate PCR was loaded with approximately 200 ng genomic DNA, equivalent to some 27,000 T cell genomes. Purified libraries were quantified with a Qubit 3.0 fluorometer, sized on a Bioanalyzer 2100, and re-quantified with the KAPA Library Quantification kit. A separate single-read 150-cycle Illumina NextSeq 550 flow cell was used to sequence each immunoSEQ 96-well plate. The study's own analysis went as follows. Because the immunoSEQ output held only junctional sequences and lacked quality scores, the filtering could not match the filtering applied to full-length reads. Sequences were annotated with PyIR, a Python wrapper for IgBLAST v1.9, and V/J genes and CDR3 were assigned using IMGT germline references. Any read was removed if the V/J assignment was weak (E-value above 1e-6), the CDR3 was missing, or the read contained stop codons, out-of-frame junctions, or ambiguous translated residues. V3J clonotypes were defined as sequences sharing the same inferred V gene, J gene, and CDR3 amino acid sequence. The percentage overlap between two repertoires was calculated by dividing the number of shared unique clonotypes by the size of the smaller repertoire. Richness of each repertoire was evaluated using RTK rarefaction, the Chao1 estimator, and Recon v2.1 estimates of unobserved clonotypes. Generation probabilities for all TCRbeta clonotypes obtained by the gDNA method from a handful of donors were computed using OLGA. The table comes from immuneACCESS by way of TCRdb, which keeps in-frame sequences with V and J called. Part of the clones is missing from these tables; in studies checked, under half for an unresolved V gene and the rest for unknown reasons. V, J and clone size derive from that table, while D and trimming were established from the DNA sequence. This sample holds about 2 million clones; about 95% were observed only once. The ten top clones hold roughly 1% of the sample.

Remarks on this clone: Its antigen target is currently unknown. No qualities accompany the bases; no much larger clone lies one base away.

CD8 naive samples were obtained by positive selection for CCR7 among CD45RO-negative cells, yielding a CD45RA+CCR7+ population from which TemRA cells were excluded. The donors were healthy, HIV-negative adults who had no recently reported acute infections or vaccinations. All donors were Caucasian adults living in Nashville, Tennessee, USA. Blood was collected by leukapheresis, and PBMCs were isolated by Ficoll-Histopaque density gradient centrifugation and then cryopreserved in liquid nitrogen vapor phase. Analytical flow cytometry was used to check the purity and quantity of each magnetically sorted T cell population. Genomic DNA was isolated from every sorted fraction and measured by UV absorbance on a Nanodrop 2000c. Relative to germline, V is 4 bases shorter and J is 12 bases shorter, with 16 bases between their ends. CDR1 and CDR2 were assigned from the germline V gene as SGHVS and FQNEAQ. Including cysteine and phenylalanine, the CDR3 has 14 amino acids. Only the CDR3 region is kept as DNA, spanning 42 bases read in frame from base 1.

The rearrangement combines TRBV7-8 with TRBJ1-6; possibly the D gene is TRBD1, per 5 matching bases. This TCR was recovered from a man between 18 and 35 years old in good health. Sequences were obtained from naive CD8+ T cells sorted from blood. This specimen's cell subset or site label, interpreted: CD45RA+CCR7+. The CDR3 amino acid sequence is: CASSWKGRNEPLHF. The DNA sequence is given as TGTGCCAGCAGCTGGAAGGGACGTAACGAACCCCTCCACTTT.